Listed here are 16 T cell receptor beta chains from one sample, sequenced in a study of regulatory T cells in long-lasting Graves disease. Time point described: persistent/refractory GD, antithyroid drugs over 5 years with positive TRAb. The authors made the TCR library using RNA they extracted from PBMCs. Construction of TCR beta libraries relied on iRepertoire HTBI primers and on Arm-PCR targeting CDR3 regions. TCRdb processed the multiplex PCR reads anew with MiXCR; each CDR3 protein has one entry. The table shows roughly 470,000 distinct CDR3 sequences, with 20% occurring only once. The starting material was peripheral blood mononuclear cells (PBMCs), obtained when the disease was refractory, from a patient treated with antithyroid drugs. The receptors here all came from a female donor with Graves disease.

This clonotype was observed at least ten times. The chain recombines TRBV28 with TRBJ1-1; D call uncertain. This CDR3 region has 16 residues. Germline CDR1 and CDR2: MDHEN and SYDVKM. V lost 5 bases, J lost 6 bases, and 22 bases lay in between. CDR3 sequence: CASSRYRRTADSEAFF. The DNA of the CDR3 is TGTGCCAGCAGTCGCTACCGCCGCACGGCCGACTCTGAAGCTTTCTTT.

The chain couples TRBV14 to TRBJ2-7; D may correspond to TRBD1 or TRBD2 (5 bases each). The CDR3 has 15 amino acids. Trimming stripped 4 bases from V and 3 bases from J, with 16 bases between. Germline lookup yields CDR1 SGHDN and CDR2 FVKESK. CDR3 sequence reads: CASSPDPGPYYEQYF. The CDR3 DNA follows: TGTGCCAGCAGCCCGGATCCGGGACCGTACTACGAGCAGTACTTC.

The V and J genes are TRBV9 and TRBJ1-1; D is ambiguous. The germline V and J ends were trimmed by 0 bases and 5 bases, with 14 bases remaining between them. This CDR3 spans 15 amino acids. Germline assignment: CDR1 SGDLS and CDR2 YYNGEE. CDR3 in amino acids: CASSVGGGIGTEAFF. The CDR3 coding sequence is TGTGCCAGCAGCGTAGGTGGAGGGATCGGAACTGAAGCTTTCTTT.

This clonotype was detected many times. V usage is TRBV28 and J usage is TRBJ2-7, with 7 positions matching TRBD2. This CDR3 has 13 amino acids. Germline lookup yields CDR1 MDHEN and CDR2 SYDVKM. After removal of 7 bases from V and 4 bases from J, the junction contained 7 bases not matched to a gene. The DNA of the CDR3 is TGTGCCAGCAACGGACTAGACCATTACGAGCAGTACTTC. Encoded protein: CASNGLDHYEQYF.

This clonotype was found many times. The V gene is TRBV2, the J gene TRBJ1-2; 10 nucleotides match TRBD1. J was trimmed by 6 bases and V by 8 bases; bases with no gene match: 9. CDR1 is SNHLY, CDR2 FYNNEI, per germline. This CDR3 spans 14 amino acids. The CDR3 DNA follows: TGTGCCAGCCGCCCGACAGGGGGCACTGATGGCTACACCTTC. Protein sequence: CASRPTGGTDGYTF.

V usage is TRBV11-2 and J usage is TRBJ2-1; D is perhaps TRBD2 (6 bases). This CDR3 region has 16 residues. With 1 base removed from V and 4 bases from J, the gap between germline ends came to 14 bases. Germline assignment: CDR1 SGHAT and CDR2 FQNNGV. DNA for the CDR3: TGTGCCAGCAGCTTAGGTAGGGACTTTATGTACAATGAGCAGTTCTTC. Translating gives CASSLGRDFMYNEQFF.

This clonotype was picked up many times. The chain carries TRBV6-1 and TRBJ2-7; D is uncertain. Germline-derived CDR1 and CDR2 are MNHNS and SASEGT. The germline V and J ends were trimmed by 8 bases and 3 bases, with 8 bases remaining between them. The CDR3 is 11 residues long. The CDR3 loop is CASLTRYEQYF. CDR3 DNA: TGTGCCAGCTTAACTCGCTACGAGCAGTACTTC.

This clonotype has at least ten counts. The gene calls are TRBV7-9 and TRBJ1-2; unclear D gene. Trimming left V 1 base short and J 1 base short, with 4 bases between. Germline-derived CDR1 and CDR2 are SEHNR and FQNEAQ (reference sequence). The CDR3 consists of 13 residues. In nucleotides, the CDR3 is TGTGCCAGCAGCTTAGGGATTAACTATGGCTACACCTTC. Translated: CASSLGINYGYTF.

This clonotype was found many times. V gene TRBV28 combines with J gene TRBJ2-3, with D possibly matching TRBD2 (6 bases). This CDR3 region has 16 residues. The V end lost 5 bases, the J end lost 4 bases, and 19 bases lay between the germline ends. CDR1 is MDHEN and CDR2 is SYDVKM in the germline V gene. The CDR3 sequence is CASSPPGTGGSDTQYF. Written as DNA, the CDR3 is TGTGCCAGCAGTCCGCCCGGGACTGGAGGTTCAGATACGCAGTATTTT.

This clonotype was found many times. The rearrangement links TRBV18 to TRBJ1-4; D may be TRBD1 (5 bases). V was trimmed by 10 bases and J by 3 bases, leaving 18 bases between them. Germline assignment: CDR1 KGHSH and CDR2 LQKENI. The CDR3 covers 15 residues. The DNA of the CDR3 is TGTGCCACCAGACCTCGGGACCGTTCTAATGAAAAACTGTTTTTT. It codes for CATRPRDRSNEKLFF.

Ten or more counts support this clonotype. The chain carries TRBV27 and TRBJ1-4; 7 positions agree with TRBD1. The junction had 4 bases not matched to a gene; V was cut back by 5 bases and J by 4 bases. The CDR3 is 14 residues long. Per the germline V gene, CDR1 is MNHEY and CDR2 is SMNVEV (reference sequence). The chain's CDR3 is CASSKTGYNEKLFF. DNA for the CDR3: TGTGCCAGCAGTAAGACAGGGTATAATGAAAAACTGTTTTTT.

The chain links TRBV10-1 to TRBJ1-3; the D is unclear. The germline V gene encodes CDR1 WNHNN and CDR2 SYGVQD (reference sequence). The V and J ends lost 6 bases and 8 bases respectively, with 11 bases between them. This CDR3 is 12 amino acids long. The CDR3 region has the DNA TGCGCCAGCAGCCCCCAGGAGGACACCATATATTTT. Its translation is CASSPQEDTIYF.

Only a few counts were recorded for this clonotype. The gene calls are TRBV9 and TRBJ2-4; D possibly corresponds to TRBD2 (6 bases). Germline CDR1 is SGDLS and CDR2 is YYNGEE. The V end lost 2 bases, the J end lost 0 bases, and 6 bases lay between the germline ends. The CDR3 spans 14 residues. DNA for the CDR3: TGTGCCAGCAGCGTGGGACTAGCCAAAAACATTCAGTACTTC. Encoded protein: CASSVGLAKNIQYF.

In this sample, this clonotype turned up many times. The J gene is TRBJ2-7, the V gene TRBV7-2; 11 nucleotides agree with TRBD2. J lost 4 bases, V lost 4 bases, and 3 bases had no gene match. This CDR3 is 14 amino acids long. Germline V CDR1 and CDR2: SGHTA, FQGNSA. Here the CDR3 reads CASSSRLAGYEQYF. The CDR3 DNA reads TGTGCCAGCAGCTCTCGACTAGCGGGATACGAGCAGTACTTC.

This clonotype has at least ten counts. The gene calls are TRBV5-4 and TRBJ2-7, with D tentatively TRBD2 (6 bases). With 4 bases removed from V and 2 bases from J, the gap between germline ends came to 16 bases. The CDR3 sequence is 15 residues long. Germline V gives CDR1 SGHNT, CDR2 YYREEE (reference sequence). The CDR3 loop reads CASSQGRGGTYEQYF. For the CDR3, the DNA is TGTGCCAGCAGCCAGGGTAGAGGCGGGACCTACGAGCAGTACTTC. The complete variable domain, with remaining parts taken from reference TRBV5-4 and TRBJ2-7, reads ETGVTQSPTHLIKTRGQQVTLRCSSQSGHNTVSWYQQALGQGPQFIFQYYREEENGRGNFPPRFSGLQFPNYSSELNVNALELDDSALYLCASSQGRGGTYEQYFGPGTRLTVT.

This clonotype was counted ten times or more. The V and J genes are TRBV6-1 and TRBJ2-2; 7 bases are a match to TRBD2. J lost 5 bases, V lost 7 bases, and 13 bases had no gene match. Germline CDR1 is MNHNS and CDR2 is SASEGT. The CDR3 extends over 16 amino acids. The CDR3 is CASTRRAGEGTGELFF. The CDR3 DNA reads TGTGCCAGCACCAGGAGGGCGGGAGAAGGAACCGGGGAGCTGTTTTTT.